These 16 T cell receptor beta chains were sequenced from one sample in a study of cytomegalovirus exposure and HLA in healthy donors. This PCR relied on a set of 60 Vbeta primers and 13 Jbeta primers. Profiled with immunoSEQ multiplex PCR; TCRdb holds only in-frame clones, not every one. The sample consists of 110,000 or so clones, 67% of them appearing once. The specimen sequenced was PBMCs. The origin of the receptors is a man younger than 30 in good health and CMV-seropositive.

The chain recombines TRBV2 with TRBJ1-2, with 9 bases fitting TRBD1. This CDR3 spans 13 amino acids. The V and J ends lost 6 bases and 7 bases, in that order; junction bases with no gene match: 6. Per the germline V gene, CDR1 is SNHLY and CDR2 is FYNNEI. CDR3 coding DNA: TGTGCCAGCAGCAAAGGGACAGGGCTTGGCTACACCTTC. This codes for CASSKGTGLGYTF.

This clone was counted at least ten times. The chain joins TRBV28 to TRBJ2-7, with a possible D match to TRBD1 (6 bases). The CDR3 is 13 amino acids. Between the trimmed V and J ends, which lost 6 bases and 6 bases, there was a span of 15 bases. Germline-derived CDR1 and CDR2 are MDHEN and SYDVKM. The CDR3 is CASSLTGIGEQYV. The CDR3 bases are TGTGCCAGCAGCCTAACAGGGATAGGCGAGCAGTACGTC.

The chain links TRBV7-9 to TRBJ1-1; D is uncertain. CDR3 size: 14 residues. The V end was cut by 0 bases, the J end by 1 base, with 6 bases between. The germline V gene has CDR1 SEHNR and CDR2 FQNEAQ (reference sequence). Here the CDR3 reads CASSLAGQNTEAFF. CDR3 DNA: TGTGCCAGCAGCTTAGCTGGGCAGAACACTGAAGCTTTCTTT.

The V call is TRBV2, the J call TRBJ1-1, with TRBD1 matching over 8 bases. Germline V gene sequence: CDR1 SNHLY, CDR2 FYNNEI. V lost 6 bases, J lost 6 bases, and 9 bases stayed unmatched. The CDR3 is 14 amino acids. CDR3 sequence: CASRDGQGRAEAFF. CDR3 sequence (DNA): TGTGCCAGCAGAGATGGACAGGGTCGCGCTGAAGCTTTCTTT.

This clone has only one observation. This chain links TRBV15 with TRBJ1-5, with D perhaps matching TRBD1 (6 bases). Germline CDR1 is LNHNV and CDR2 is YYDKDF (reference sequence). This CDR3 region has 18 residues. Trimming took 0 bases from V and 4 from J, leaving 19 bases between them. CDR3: CATSRDLGAMRSNQPQHF. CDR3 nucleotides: TGTGCCACCAGCAGAGATTTGGGGGCCATGCGATCGAATCAGCCCCAGCATTTT.

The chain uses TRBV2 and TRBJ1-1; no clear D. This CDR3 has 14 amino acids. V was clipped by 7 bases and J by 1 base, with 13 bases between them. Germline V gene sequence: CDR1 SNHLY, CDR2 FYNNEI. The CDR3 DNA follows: TGTGCCAGCACCGTGGCGGAGCAGAACACTGAAGCTTTCTTT. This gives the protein CASTVAEQNTEAFF.

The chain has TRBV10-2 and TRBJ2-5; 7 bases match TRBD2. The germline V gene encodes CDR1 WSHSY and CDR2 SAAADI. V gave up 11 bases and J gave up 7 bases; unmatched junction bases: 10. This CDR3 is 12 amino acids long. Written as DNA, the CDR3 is TGCGCCCACGGCAGCGGGGAGGGGACCCAGTACTTC. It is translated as CAHGSGEGTQYF.

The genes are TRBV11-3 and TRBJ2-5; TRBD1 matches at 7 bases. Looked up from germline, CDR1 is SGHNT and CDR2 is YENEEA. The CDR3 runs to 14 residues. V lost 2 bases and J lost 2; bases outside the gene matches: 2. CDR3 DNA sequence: TGTGCCAGCAGCTTAAAACAGGGGCAAGAGACCCAGTACTTC. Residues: CASSLKQGQETQYF.

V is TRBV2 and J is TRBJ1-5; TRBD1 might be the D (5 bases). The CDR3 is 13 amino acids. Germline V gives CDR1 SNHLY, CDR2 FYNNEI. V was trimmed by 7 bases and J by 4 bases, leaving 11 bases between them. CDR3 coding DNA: TGTGCCAGCACAGGGCGGAGAAATCAGCCCCAGCATTTT. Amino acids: CASTGRRNQPQHF.

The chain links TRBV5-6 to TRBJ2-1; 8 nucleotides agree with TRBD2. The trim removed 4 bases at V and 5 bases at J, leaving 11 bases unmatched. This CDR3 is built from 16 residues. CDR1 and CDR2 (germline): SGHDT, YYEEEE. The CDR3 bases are TGTGCCAGCAGCCGCTTTAGCGGGGAAGGAGACAATGAGCAGTTCTTC. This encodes CASSRFSGEGDNEQFF.

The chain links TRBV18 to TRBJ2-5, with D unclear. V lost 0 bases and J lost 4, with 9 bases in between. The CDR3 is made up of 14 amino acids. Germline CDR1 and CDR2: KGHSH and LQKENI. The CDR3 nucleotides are TGTGCCAGCTCACCACCAGCCTCCCCAGAGACCCAGTACTTC. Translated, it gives CASSPPASPETQYF. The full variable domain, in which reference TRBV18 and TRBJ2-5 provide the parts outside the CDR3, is NAGVMQNPRHLVRRRGQEARLRCSPMKGHSHVYWYRQLPEEGLKFMVYLQKENIIDESGMPKERFSAEFPKEGPSILRIQQVVRGDSAAYFCASSPPASPETQYFGPGTRLLVL.

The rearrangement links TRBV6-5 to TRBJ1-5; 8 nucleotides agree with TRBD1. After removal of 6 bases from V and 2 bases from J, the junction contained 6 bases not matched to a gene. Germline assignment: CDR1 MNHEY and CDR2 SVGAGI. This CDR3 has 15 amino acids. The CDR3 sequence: CASRQQGGGNQPQHF. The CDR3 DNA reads TGTGCCAGCAGGCAACAGGGGGGAGGCAATCAGCCCCAGCATTTT.

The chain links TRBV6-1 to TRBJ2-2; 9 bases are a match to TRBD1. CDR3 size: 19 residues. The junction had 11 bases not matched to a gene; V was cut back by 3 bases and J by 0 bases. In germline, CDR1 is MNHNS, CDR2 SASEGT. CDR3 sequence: CASSDHRGRLSANTGELFF. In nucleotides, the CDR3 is TGTGCCAGCAGTGACCACAGGGGGCGCCTATCCGCGAACACCGGGGAGCTGTTTTTT.

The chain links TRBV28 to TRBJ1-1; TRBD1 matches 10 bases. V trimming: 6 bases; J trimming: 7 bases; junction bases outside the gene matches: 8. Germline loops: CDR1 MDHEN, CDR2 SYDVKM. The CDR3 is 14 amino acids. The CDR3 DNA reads TGTGCCAGCAGGGGACAGGGGAAAACTAATGAAGCTTTCTTT. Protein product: CASRGQGKTNEAFF.

This CDR3 reads CASSVQRGDNEQFF. CDR3 sequence (DNA): TGTGCCAGCAGTGTCCAGCGGGGGGACAATGAGCAGTTCTTC. The chain recombines TRBV2 with TRBJ2-1; 9 nucleotides line up with TRBD2. This CDR3 contains 14 residues. The germline V gene encodes CDR1 SNHLY and CDR2 FYNNEI. Trimming at V came to 4 bases and at J to 5 bases, leaving 3 bases not matched to a gene.

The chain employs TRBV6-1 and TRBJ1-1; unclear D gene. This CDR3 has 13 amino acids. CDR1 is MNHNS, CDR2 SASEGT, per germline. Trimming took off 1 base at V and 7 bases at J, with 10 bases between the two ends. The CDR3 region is CASSEEFRGEAFF. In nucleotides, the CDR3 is TGTGCCAGCAGTGAAGAGTTTCGGGGTGAAGCTTTCTTT.